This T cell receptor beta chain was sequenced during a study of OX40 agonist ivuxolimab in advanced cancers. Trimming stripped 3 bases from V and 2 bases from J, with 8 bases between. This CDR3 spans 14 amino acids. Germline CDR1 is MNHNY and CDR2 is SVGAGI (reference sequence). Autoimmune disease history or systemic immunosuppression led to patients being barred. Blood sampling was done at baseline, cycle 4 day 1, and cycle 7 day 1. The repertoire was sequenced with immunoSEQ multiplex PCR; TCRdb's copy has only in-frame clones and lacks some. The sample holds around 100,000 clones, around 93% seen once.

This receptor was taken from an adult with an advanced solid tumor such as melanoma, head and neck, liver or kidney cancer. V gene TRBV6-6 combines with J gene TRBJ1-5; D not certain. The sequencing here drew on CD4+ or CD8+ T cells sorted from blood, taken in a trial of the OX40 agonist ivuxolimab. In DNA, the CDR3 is TGTGCCAGCAGTTATTTCGGGGGCAATCAGCCCCAGCATTTT. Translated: CASSYFGGNQPQHF.